Listed below are T cell receptor beta chains from one sample, sequenced in a study of prognosis after radiotherapy for stage I lung cancer. One entry per CDR3 protein results from TCRdb running MiXCR on the multiplex PCR reads. The sample consists of about 16,000 distinct CDR3 sequences, under 55% of them appearing once. The source was PBMCs, collected before or after stereotactic body radiation therapy (not recorded which). The receptors stem from a donor aged 50 or older with non-small cell lung cancer. CDR3s leave out the opening cysteine and the closing phenylalanine or tryptophan. The D gene is left open where the match is weak. Expanded clones are given a class, and other clones once, few, many or no size at all.

CDR3 protein | clone size | J gene | D gene | V gene
ASRGTLSTEAF | . | TRBJ1-1 | . | TRBV6-1
ASSMLSGRGTDTQY | many | TRBJ2-3 | TRBD2 | TRBV19
ASSSTYTGELF | medium-sized | TRBJ2-2 | . | TRBV11-2
SVGDPGLFNYGYT | many | TRBJ1-2 | . | TRBV29-1
ASTIAVGNTIY | many | TRBJ1-3 | . | TRBV6-1
AWRYGTSTDTQY | . | TRBJ2-3 | . | TRBV30
AISLMGDRVNDEQY | many | TRBJ2-7 | TRBD1 | TRBV10-3
ASSLLGAYTGELF | many | TRBJ2-2 | . | TRBV5-5
ASSSTGTGGFYEQF | . | TRBJ2-1 | TRBD1 | TRBV28
ASSPPGQGAERKAF | many | TRBJ1-1 | TRBD1 | TRBV2
ASSNASFLHWRDVYT | . | TRBJ1-2 | . | TRBV10-2
ASSPPGLAGAYEQF | . | TRBJ2-1 | TRBD2 | TRBV18
ASSIGAEAF | many | TRBJ1-1 | . | TRBV19
TNTPVPGQNYEQY | . | TRBJ2-7 | . | TRBV11-2
ASSLGGGLYEQY | medium-sized | TRBJ2-7 | . | TRBV7-2
ASRQTDGYTVELF | . | TRBJ2-2 | . | TRBV6-1
ASRERAGGLFEQY | . | TRBJ2-7 | TRBD2 | TRBV2
ASSYLTARVWPQH | many | TRBJ1-5 | . | TRBV6-2/TRBV6-3
ATREGDQPQH | . | TRBJ1-5 | . | TRBV6-1
AISDSEGVSPLH | . | TRBJ1-6 | . | TRBV10-3
SARASDLGYGYT | . | TRBJ1-2 | . | TRBV20-1
ASSKGTSGGEQF | many | TRBJ2-1 | TRBD2 | TRBV2
ASSKEHGTGELF | . | TRBJ2-2 | . | TRBV19
ASSNPGQNYGYT | many | TRBJ1-2 | . | TRBV28
AWVKGWTSGRNTEAF | . | TRBJ1-1 | . | TRBV30
ASSSGLANEQF | large | TRBJ2-1 | TRBD2 | TRBV27
AWSPGHLYNEQF | many | TRBJ2-1 | . | TRBV30
SARGLQGDSYEQY | . | TRBJ2-7 | . | TRBV20-1
SARDNLAVGETQY | many | TRBJ2-5 | TRBD2 | TRBV20-1
SATSGAADEQF | many | TRBJ2-1 | . | TRBV20-1
ASSPGNSNTEAF | many | TRBJ1-1 | . | TRBV5-1
AWSDGQGSTEAF | many | TRBJ1-1 | TRBD1 | TRBV30
VISNGTGISDTQY | . | TRBJ2-3 | TRBD1 | TRBV10-3
ASSGRRAGELF | . | TRBJ2-2 | . | TRBV11-3
ASERGSANYGYT | . | TRBJ1-2 | . | TRBV28
SAKPLAGGPPETQY | many | TRBJ2-5 | TRBD2 | TRBV20-1
ASSLGTGGGTGELF | . | TRBJ2-2 | TRBD1 | TRBV6-2/TRBV6-3
ASSDLGGEQF | . | TRBJ2-1 | . | TRBV2
ASGSTPPVEKLF | . | TRBJ1-4 | . | TRBV5-1
SARVIGGGASGELF | medium-sized | TRBJ2-2 | . | TRBV20-1
ASSPLPGASTEAF | many | TRBJ1-1 | . | TRBV5-1
ASSEGQVPETQY | many | TRBJ2-5 | . | TRBV2
ASSIAGGIYYEQY | many | TRBJ2-7 | TRBD2 | TRBV19
ASSLLTEAF | many | TRBJ1-1 | . | TRBV7-9
ASRRGTGGESPLH | many | TRBJ1-6 | TRBD1 | TRBV19
SASGGVSSYNEQF | many | TRBJ2-1 | TRBD2 | TRBV20-1
ASSPGRLTGELF | . | TRBJ2-2 | . | TRBV4-2
ASSSGRLSYEQY | . | TRBJ2-7 | . | TRBV7-9
ASSTGNSGANVLT | many | TRBJ2-6 | . | TRBV5-1
ASSYFPSGEINRYYNEQF | many | TRBJ2-1 | TRBD2 | TRBV6-5
ASSNRDRTSNEQY | many | TRBJ2-7 | TRBD1 | TRBV7-8
SVVLTGGTYEQY | . | TRBJ2-7 | . | TRBV29-1
ASSYMINQPQH | many | TRBJ1-5 | . | TRBV2
ASSRTDLNGYT | many | TRBJ1-2 | . | TRBV18
ASSLGVGDNSPLH | many | TRBJ1-6 | . | TRBV5-1
ASSLVGGRDEQF | . | TRBJ2-1 | . | TRBV5-1
ASSSLDTRDTQY | many | TRBJ2-3 | . | TRBV7-2
ASSYGDRVSYEQY | many | TRBJ2-7 | TRBD1 | TRBV5-4
ASSYGTVGYNEQF | . | TRBJ2-1 | TRBD1 | TRBV6-5
SALAGGDTDTQY | . | TRBJ2-3 | TRBD2 | TRBV20-1